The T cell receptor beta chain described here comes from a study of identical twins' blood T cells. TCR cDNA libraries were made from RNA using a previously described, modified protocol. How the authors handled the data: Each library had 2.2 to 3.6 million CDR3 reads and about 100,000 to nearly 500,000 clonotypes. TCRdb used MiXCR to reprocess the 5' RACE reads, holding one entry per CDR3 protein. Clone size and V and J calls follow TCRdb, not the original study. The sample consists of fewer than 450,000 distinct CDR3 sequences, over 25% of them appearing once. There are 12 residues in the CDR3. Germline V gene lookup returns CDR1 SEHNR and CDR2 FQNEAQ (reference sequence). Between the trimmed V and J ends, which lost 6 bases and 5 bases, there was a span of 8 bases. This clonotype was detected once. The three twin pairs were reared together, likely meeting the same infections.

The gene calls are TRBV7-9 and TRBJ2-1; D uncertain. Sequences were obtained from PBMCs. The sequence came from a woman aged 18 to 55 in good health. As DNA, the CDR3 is TGTGCCAGCAGTCACACCCACAATGAGCAGTTCTTC. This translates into CASSHTHNEQFF.